One and the same sample provided the 23 T cell receptor beta chains below, sequenced in a study of CD8+CD57+ T cells in acquired aplastic anemia (dated by TCRdb to 2016 to 2018). The data were produced on an Illumina HiSeq 2000. Genomic DNA served as template for TCR beta VDJ combination and CDR3 sequence profiling. TCRdb took the public reads, trimmed them with fastp at Q25, ran MiXCR for clone calling and kept in-frame beta chains. Merged by CDR3 protein, the rows form single entries marked with the most common genes and DNA. The sample yields some 410,000 distinct CDR3 sequences; approximately 70% were counted once. The top ten clonotypes cover 3% to 4.5% of the sample. Sequencing was performed on sorted CD4+, CD8+, or CD8+CD57+ T cells (not recorded which) from PBMCs. The receptor set was obtained from a human donor in good health, serving as a control.

Notes on this clonotype: One end of the junction varies from germline; a read error may be responsible. The chain has TRBV7-2 and TRBJ1-3, with D hard to call. The CDR3 covers 14 residues. Germline V gene sequence: CDR1 SGHTA, CDR2 FQGNSA. CDR3 sequence reads: CATSSVSSENTIYF. DNA of the CDR3: TGTGCGACTAGCAGCGTGAGCTCCGAAAACACAATATACTTT.

In its sample, this clonotype was seen many times. J is TRBJ1-5 and V is TRBV20-1, with D perhaps matching TRBD1 (5 bases). Germline V gene lookup returns CDR1 DFQATT and CDR2 SNEGSKA (reference sequence). Trimming pared 3 bases from V and 7 bases from J, leaving 16 bases between. This CDR3 is built from 14 residues. Written as DNA, the CDR3 is TGCAGTGCTAGTCGCGGGGCTCCCGGCCAGCCCCAGCATTTT. This sequence encodes CSASRGAPGQPQHF.

The gene calls are TRBV5-8 and TRBJ1-5; D not resolved. CDR1 is SGHTS and CDR2 is YDEGEE in the germline V gene. The CDR3 runs 15 residues. V was shortened by 0 bases and J by 5 bases, with 12 bases between the two germline ends. The CDR3 region is CASSLGRELHQPQHF. The CDR3 nucleotides read TGTGCCAGCAGCTTGGGGCGGGAACTTCATCAGCCCCAGCATTTT.

This clonotype was found once. The rearrangement joins TRBV19 to TRBJ2-5; TRBD2 matches 7 bases. From germline, CDR1 is LNHDA and CDR2 SQIVND (reference sequence). This CDR3 has 15 residues. With V trimmed by 5 bases and J by 5 bases, 11 bases remained unmatched. CDR3 sequence reads: CASSLERVAGETQYF. CDR3 coding DNA: TGTGCCAGTAGTCTGGAACGGGTAGCGGGTGAGACCCAGTACTTC.

As to this clonotype: No conserved phenylalanine or tryptophan ends this CDR3, so it is likely a read error. The DNA is omitted, as the CDR3 cannot be located on it reliably, and the CDR3 follows TCRdb's listing. The gene calls are TRBV7-9 and TRBJ2-1; TRBD1 reflects the table's D call only, with no check against the DNA. The CDR3 spans 13 amino acids, including both terminal residues. Germline assignment: CDR1 SEHNR and CDR2 FQNEAQ (reference sequence). CDR3 loop: CASSEGATNTGGL.

The rearrangement joins TRBV19 to TRBJ2-7; 9 bases are shared with TRBD2. J gave up 4 bases and V 3 bases, and 13 bases lay outside the gene matches. Germline V lookup: CDR1 LNHDA, CDR2 SQIVND (reference sequence). The CDR3 is made up of 17 amino acids. The CDR3 reads CASSIPPAGGLLYEQYF. The CDR3 DNA reads as TGTGCCAGTAGTATCCCCCCAGCGGGGGGCCTCTTGTACGAGCAGTACTTC.

This chain links TRBV5-1 with TRBJ2-7, with D possibly matching TRBD1 (5 bases). The CDR3 totals 14 residues. Germline CDR1 and CDR2: SGHRS and YFSETQ. V lost 4 bases and J lost 5, with 16 bases in between. CDR3 loop: CASSVGVQADEQYF. CDR3 coding DNA: TGCGCCAGCAGCGTTGGGGTACAGGCTGACGAGCAGTACTTC. The entire variable domain, with the rest obtained from reference TRBV5-1 and TRBJ2-7, is as follows: KAGVTQTPRYLIKTRGQQVTLSCSPISGHRSVSWYQQTPGQGLQFLFEYFSETQRNKGNFPGRFSGRQFSNSRSEMNVSTLELGDSALYLCASSVGVQADEQYFGPGTRLTVT.

A remark on this clonotype: Here the CDR3 omits its conserved ending phenylalanine or tryptophan, so a read error is the likely source. The DNA is left out, because the CDR3 cannot be placed on it with certainty; the CDR3 is given as TCRdb lists it. The chain combines TRBV19 with TRBJ1-1; the D call TRBD1 from the table was never checked on the DNA. CDR1 is LNHDA, CDR2 SQIVND, per germline (reference sequence). From its first to its last residue, the CDR3 has 15 amino acids. The CDR3 spells CASTGRPNSHLQSCY.

Ten or more counts support this clonotype. The chain joins TRBV12-3 or TRBV12-4 to TRBJ1-2; D is perhaps TRBD1 (6 bases). V was pared by 6 bases and J by 4 bases, with 18 bases between. This CDR3 is built from 15 residues. CDR3 in amino acids: CASSLRDTGFYGYTF. CDR3 bases: TGTGCCAGCAGCCTTCGGGACACAGGCTTCTATGGCTACACCTTC.

The chain links TRBV10-3 to TRBJ2-3, with no clear D. V was cut by 7 bases and J by 2 bases, with 7 bases left in between. The CDR3 has 12 amino acids. Germline V CDR1 and CDR2: ENHRY, SYGVKD. The CDR3, as DNA: TGTGCCATCATGGACCACACAGATACGCAGTATTTT. Translation: CAIMDHTDTQYF.

The V and J genes are TRBV6-4 and TRBJ1-2, with D possibly matching TRBD1 (5 bases). CDR1 and CDR2 from the germline V gene are MRHNA and SNTAGT. This CDR3 comprises 16 residues. Trimming left V 5 bases short and J 9 bases short, with 25 bases between. In DNA, the CDR3 is TGTGCCAGCAGTCGAGCCGGTCGGGGCGAGCGAGGGAGCTACACCTTC. It specifies CASSRAGRGERGSYTF.

A note on this clonotype: A much larger clone lies a single base off, so this may be a read error. CDR3 in DNA: TGTGCCAGCAGCTTACTAGCGGGGGCCCCGAACACCGGGGAGCTGTTTTTT. Encoded protein: CASSLLAGAPNTGELFF. The V call is TRBV7-2, the J call TRBJ2-2, with 10 bases matching TRBD2. CDR3 length: 17 amino acids. In germline, CDR1 is SGHTA, CDR2 FQGNSA. V lost 2 bases and J lost 0; bases outside the gene matches: 3. Full variable domain (outside the CDR3, taken from reference TRBV7-2 and TRBJ2-2): GAGVSQSPSNKVTEKGKDVELRCDPISGHTALYWYRQSLGQGLEFLIYFQGNSAPDKSGLPSDRFSAERTGGSVSTLTIQRTQQEDSAVYLCASSLLAGAPNTGELFFGEGSRLTVL.

This clonotype was detected only a few times. Here the CDR3 omits its conserved ending phenylalanine or tryptophan, so a read error is the likely source. No DNA is shown, since the ends of the CDR3 on it are uncertain; the CDR3 is the one TCRdb lists. V and J are TRBV24-1 and TRBJ2-1; the listed D gene, TRBD2, was not tested against the DNA. Germline values: CDR1 KGHDR, CDR2 SFDVKD. The CDR3 spans 14 residues, counting both ends. CDR3 residues: CATSDPGLAGLQSL.

The table lists this clonotype with many counts. The V gene is TRBV5-1, the J gene TRBJ2-6, with D possibly called TRBD1 or TRBD2 (5 bases each). Germline lookup yields CDR1 SGHRS and CDR2 YFSETQ. Trimming cost V 0 bases and J 4 bases, with 11 bases left between them. CDR3 size: 16 residues. The CDR3 spells CASSLDGTPGANVLTF. Written as DNA, the CDR3 is TGCGCCAGCAGCTTGGACGGGACCCCCGGGGCCAACGTCCTGACTTTC.

This clonotype was counted ten times or more. Germline and junction disagree at one end, which may indicate a read error. The chain links TRBV20-1 to TRBJ1-3; TRBD1 matches 8 bases. From germline, CDR1 is DFQATT and CDR2 SNEGSKA (reference sequence). This CDR3 spans 14 amino acids. CDR3 loop: CSVRQGTNGNTIYF. CDR3 DNA sequence: TGCAGTGTTAGACAGGGGACGAATGGAAACACCATATATTTT.

With respect to this clonotype: Its ends do not fully match the called genes, so a read error is possible. The rearrangement joins TRBV5-1 to TRBJ1-4, with 8 bases fitting TRBD1. Germline V gene sequence: CDR1 SGHRS, CDR2 YFSETQ. This CDR3 has 13 residues. The CDR3 loop is CASSPDRDEELFF. The CDR3 DNA follows: TGCGCCAGCAGCCCGGACAGGGATGAAGAACTGTTTTTT. The full variable domain, in which reference TRBV5-1 and TRBJ1-4 provide the parts outside the CDR3, is KAGVTQTPRYLIKTRGQQVTLSCSPISGHRSVSWYQQTPGQGLQFLFEYFSETQRNKGNFPGRFSGRQFSNSRSEMNVSTLELGDSALYLCASSPDRDEELFFGSGTQLSVL.

A remark on this clonotype: This is likely a read error, given that the CDR3 carries no conserved phenylalanine or tryptophan at its end. The DNA is left out, because the CDR3 cannot be placed on it with certainty; the CDR3 is given as TCRdb lists it. V is TRBV13 and J is TRBJ2-1; the table's D gene call, TRBD2, was not cross checked with the DNA. CDR1 is PRHDT and CDR2 is FYEKMQ in the germline V gene (reference sequence). From its first to its last residue, the CDR3 has 13 amino acids. The CDR3 loop reads CASSPGLREQYFV.

Only a few counts were recorded for this clonotype. The chain couples TRBV5-1 to TRBJ2-3, with 15 bases lining up with TRBD2. This CDR3 contains 16 residues. Trimming took 7 bases from V and 5 from J; bases not matched to a gene: 8. Germline V lookup: CDR1 SGHRS, CDR2 YFSETQ. CDR3 nucleotides: TGCGCCAGCGGCCCCGGGACTAGCGGGGGGTTAGATACGCAGTATTTT. Translated, it gives CASGPGTSGGLDTQYF.

This clonotype has at least ten counts. The chain links TRBV11-2 to TRBJ2-5; D is possibly TRBD2 (5 bases). The CDR3 is 15 residues long. Germline V CDR1 and CDR2: SGHAT, FQNNGV. V was shortened by 5 bases and J by 2 bases, with 15 bases between the two germline ends. The CDR3 reads CASSANGLAQETQYF. The CDR3 DNA follows: TGTGCCAGCAGCGCCAACGGGTTAGCGCAAGAGACCCAGTACTTC.

As concerns this clonotype: A much larger clone differs from this one at a single base, so this may be a read error. The chain joins TRBV5-5 to TRBJ1-4, with D perhaps TRBD1 (5 bases). Germline V gene sequence: CDR1 SGHKS, CDR2 YYEKEE (reference sequence). The CDR3 extends over 17 amino acids. In DNA, the CDR3 is TGTGCCGGCAGCTGGGACGGAAATTTTGCAACTAATGAAAAACTGTTTTTT. As protein: CAGSWDGNFATNEKLFF.

The chain has TRBV20-1 and TRBJ2-3; D assignment may be TRBD1 or TRBD2 (5 bases each). V was shortened by 5 bases and J by 13 bases, with 19 bases between the two germline ends. Looked up from germline, CDR1 is DFQATT and CDR2 is SNEGSKA (reference sequence). The CDR3 loop spans 12 amino acids. The DNA of the CDR3 is TGCAGTGCTGGGGGTAGGACGGAGAACAAGTATTTT. As protein: CSAGGRTENKYF.

This clonotype has a count of ten or more. V and J are TRBV6-5 and TRBJ1-2; possible D gene TRBD1, 6 bases. The CDR3 runs 14 residues. CDR1 is MNHEY, CDR2 SVGAGI, per germline. Between the trimmed V and J ends, which lost 2 bases and 3 bases, there was a span of 10 bases. CDR3 amino acids: CASSYNGGDYGYTF. The CDR3 DNA reads as TGTGCCAGCAGTTACAACGGGGGCGACTATGGCTACACCTTC.

As concerns this clonotype: At one end the junction does not follow the germline gene, possibly because of a read error. This rearrangement joins TRBV12-3 or TRBV12-4 to TRBJ1-2; maybe TRBD1 (6 bases). The CDR3 sequence is 15 residues long. The CDR3 is CATSLGGGRGHGYTF. CDR3 bases: TGTGCCACCAGTTTGGGGGGGGGGCGAGGTCATGGCTACACCTTC.